These T cell receptor beta chains were read from a single sample in a study of blood T cell repertoires in COVID-19. Measured with immunoSEQ multiplex PCR; TCRdb has only the in-frame clones, and not every one. The sample yields a few hundred thousand clones, roughly 85% seen once. The specimen sequenced was peripheral blood. Every receptor here comes from a woman younger than 45 with active or convalescent COVID-19. CDR3s include the opening cysteine and the closing phenylalanine or tryptophan. A D gene is named only where the DNA matches it firmly. The size field is filled for only some rows; it gives once, few, many or a size class.

V gene	J gene	clone size	D gene	CDR3 protein	CDR3 DNA
TRBV5-1	TRBJ2-7	.	TRBD1	CASSLGPPDRAYEQYF	TGCGCCAGCAGCTTGGGACCCCCCGACAGGGCCTACGAGCAGTACTTC
TRBV5-1	TRBJ2-3	.	.	CASSLEGADTQYF	TGCGCCAGCAGCTTGGAAGGGGCAGATACGCAGTATTTT
TRBV12-5	TRBJ1-4	.	.	CASGPTGPSATNEKLFF	TGTGCTAGTGGCCCCACAGGGCCGAGTGCAACTAATGAAAAACTGTTTTTT
TRBV7-9	TRBJ2-5	once	TRBD1	CASSYGGTGVGETQYF	TGTGCCAGCAGCTACGGGGGGACAGGGGTAGGAGAGACCCAGTACTTC
TRBV28	TRBJ1-1	once	.	CASSLWVLGGGGMNTEAFF	TGTGCCAGCAGTTTATGGGTACTGGGCGGCGGAGGCATGAACACTGAAGCTTTCTTT
TRBV19	TRBJ2-1	once	TRBD2	CASSITGGAQNEQFF	TGTGCCAGTAGTATTACCGGGGGGGCCCAGAATGAGCAGTTCTTC
TRBV6-2/TRBV6-3	TRBJ1-5	.	TRBD1	CASSYQGQVGQPQHF	TGTGCCAGCAGTTACCAAGGACAGGTGGGTCAGCCCCAGCATTTT
TRBV5-1	TRBJ1-6	.	.	CASSLGGREDNSPLHF	TGCGCCAGCAGCTTGGGGGGGCGGGAGGATAATTCACCCCTCCACTTT
TRBV10-2	TRBJ2-3	.	TRBD2	CASQGSGSDTQYF	TGCGCCAGCCAGGGTAGCGGGTCAGATACGCAGTATTTT
TRBV7-9	TRBJ1-1	.	.	CASSLEFSEAFF	TGTGCCAGCAGCTTAGAATTTAGTGAAGCTTTCTTT
TRBV27	TRBJ1-6	.	.	CASSAPRGAGYNSPLHF	TGTGCCAGCAGTGCCCCCCGGGGGGCGGGTTATAATTCACCCCTCCACTTT
TRBV7-3	TRBJ2-5	.	TRBD1	CASSPRYRGGRETQYF	TGTGCCAGCAGCCCCCGATACAGGGGCGGTCGAGAGACCCAGTACTTC
TRBV6-5	TRBJ2-7	once	TRBD2	CASRTSGGDPYEQYF	TGTGCCAGCAGGACTAGCGGGGGGGACCCCTACGAGCAGTACTTC
TRBV19	TRBJ1-2	.	.	CASSIGGGPYGYTF	TGTGCCAGTAGTATAGGGGGGGGCCCCTATGGCTACACCTTC
TRBV10-2	TRBJ2-7	.	.	CASSFASYEQYF	TGCGCCAGTTCCTTTGCGTCCTACGAGCAGTACTTC
TRBV14	TRBJ2-3	once	.	CASSLRGPSTDTQYF	TGTGCCAGCAGCTTAAGGGGCCCTAGCACAGATACGCAGTATTTT
TRBV3-1/TRBV3-2	TRBJ1-1	.	.	CASSTRRGPNTEAFF	TGTGCCAGCAGCACAAGGCGGGGACCGAACACTGAAGCTTTCTTT
TRBV5-1	TRBJ2-7	.	TRBD1	CASSLRTQGAPHEQYF	TGCGCCAGCAGCTTGAGGACCCAGGGGGCGCCCCACGAGCAGTACTTC
TRBV18	TRBJ1-3	once	.	CASSPAQPSGNTIYF	TGTGCCAGCTCACCGGCACAGCCCTCTGGAAACACCATATATTTT
TRBV5-6	TRBJ1-3	.	.	CASSPGRWNTIYF	TGTGCCAGCAGCCCCGGTCGGTGGAACACCATATATTTT
TRBV28	TRBJ1-5	few	.	CASSHNQPQHF	TGTGCCAGCAGTCACAATCAGCCCCAGCATTTT
TRBV4-1	TRBJ1-2	few	.	CASSRRDAYYGYTF	TGCGCCAGCAGCCGGAGGGACGCATACTATGGCTACACCTTC
TRBV28	TRBJ1-2	.	.	CASRGSGGNYGYTF	TGTGCCAGCAGGGGCTCCGGCGGGAACTATGGCTACACCTTC
TRBV7-2	TRBJ1-1	.	TRBD1	CASSRDRGPGEAFF	TGTGCCAGCAGCCGCGACAGGGGTCCGGGTGAAGCTTTCTTT
TRBV28	TRBJ2-7	.	TRBD1	CASSTSFWTGSFYEQYF	TGTGCCAGCAGTACAAGCTTTTGGACAGGTAGTTTCTACGAGCAGTACTTC
TRBV27	TRBJ2-3	.	TRBD2	CASSSSLAGGPRDTQYF	TGTGCCAGCAGTTCATCCCTAGCGGGGGGGCCACGAGATACGCAGTATTTT
TRBV30	TRBJ1-1	.	.	CAWSHSTGTEAFF	TGTGCCTGGAGTCACTCCACCGGCACTGAAGCTTTCTTT
TRBV7-9	TRBJ1-2	.	.	CASSLAGLAYHGYTF	TGTGCCAGCAGCTTAGCAGGTTTAGCGTACCATGGCTACACCTTC
TRBV6-5	TRBJ1-2	few	.	CASSYSYGENYGYTF	TGTGCCAGCAGTTACTCGTACGGGGAGAACTATGGCTACACCTTC
TRBV3-1/TRBV3-2	TRBJ1-6	.	.	CASSGTRDSPLHF	TGTGCCAGCAGCGGCACGCGGGATTCACCCCTCCACTTT
TRBV7-2	TRBJ1-2	.	TRBD1	CASSPDRAYGYTF	TGTGCCAGCAGCCCCGACAGGGCCTATGGCTACACCTTC
TRBV4-2	TRBJ2-2	.	TRBD2	CASSQGLAGGSGELFF	TGTGCCAGCAGCCAAGGACTAGCGGGGGGGAGCGGGGAGCTGTTTTTT
TRBV7-2	TRBJ1-2	few	.	CASSDRRGNYGYTF	TGTGCCAGCAGCGACCGTAGGGGGAACTATGGCTACACCTTC
TRBV19	TRBJ1-4	.	.	CASSPRTTNEKLFF	TGTGCCAGTAGTCCCCGTACAACTAATGAAAAACTGTTTTTT
TRBV29-1	TRBJ1-2	.	TRBD1	CSVAIFSGGFGSGYTF	TGCAGCGTAGCCATTTTTTCAGGGGGATTCGGTAGTGGCTACACCTTC
TRBV6-2/TRBV6-3	TRBJ2-1	.	.	CASSRRRNEQFF	TGCGCCAGCAGTCGTCGGAGAAATGAGCAGTTCTTC
TRBV6-2/TRBV6-3	TRBJ1-1	.	.	CASSYGTRTEAFF	TGTGCCAGCAGTTACGGGACAAGGACTGAAGCTTTCTTT
TRBV5-4	TRBJ2-1	.	TRBD2	CASSFETSGGTYNEQFF	TGTGCCAGCAGCTTCGAGACTAGCGGGGGAACCTACAATGAGCAGTTCTTC
TRBV19	TRBJ2-7	.	.	CASSIVAPSYEQYF	TGTGCCAGTAGTATAGTGGCCCCATCCTACGAGCAGTACTTC
TRBV6-2/TRBV6-3	TRBJ1-6	.	.	CASSYDSRNSPLHF	TGTGCCAGCAGTTACGACAGCCGAAATTCACCCCTCCACTTT
TRBV6-2/TRBV6-3	TRBJ1-6	.	TRBD1	CASSPGQGAWSPLHF	TGTGCCAGCAGTCCCGGACAGGGGGCGTGGTCACCCCTCCACTTT